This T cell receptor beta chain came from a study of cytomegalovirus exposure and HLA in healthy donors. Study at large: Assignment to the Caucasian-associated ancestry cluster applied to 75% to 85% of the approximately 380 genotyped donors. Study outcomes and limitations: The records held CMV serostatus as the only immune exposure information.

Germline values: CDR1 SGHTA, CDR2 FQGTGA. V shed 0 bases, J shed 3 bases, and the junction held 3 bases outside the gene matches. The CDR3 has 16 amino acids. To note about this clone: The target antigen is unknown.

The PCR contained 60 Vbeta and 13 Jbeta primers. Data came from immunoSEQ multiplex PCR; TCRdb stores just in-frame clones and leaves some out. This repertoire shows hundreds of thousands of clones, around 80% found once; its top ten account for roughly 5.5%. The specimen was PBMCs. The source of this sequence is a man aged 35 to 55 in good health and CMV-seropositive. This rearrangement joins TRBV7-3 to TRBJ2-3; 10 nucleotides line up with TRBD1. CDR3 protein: CASSLTRDRGTDTQYF. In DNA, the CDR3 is TGTGCCAGCAGCTTAACCCGGGACAGGGGAACAGATACGCAGTATTTT. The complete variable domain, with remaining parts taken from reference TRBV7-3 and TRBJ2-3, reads GAGVSQTPSNKVTEKGKYVELRCDPISGHTALYWYRQSLGQGPEFLIYFQGTGAADDSGLPNDRFFAVRPEGSVSTLKIQRTERGDSAVYLCASSLTRDRGTDTQYFGPGTRLTVL.